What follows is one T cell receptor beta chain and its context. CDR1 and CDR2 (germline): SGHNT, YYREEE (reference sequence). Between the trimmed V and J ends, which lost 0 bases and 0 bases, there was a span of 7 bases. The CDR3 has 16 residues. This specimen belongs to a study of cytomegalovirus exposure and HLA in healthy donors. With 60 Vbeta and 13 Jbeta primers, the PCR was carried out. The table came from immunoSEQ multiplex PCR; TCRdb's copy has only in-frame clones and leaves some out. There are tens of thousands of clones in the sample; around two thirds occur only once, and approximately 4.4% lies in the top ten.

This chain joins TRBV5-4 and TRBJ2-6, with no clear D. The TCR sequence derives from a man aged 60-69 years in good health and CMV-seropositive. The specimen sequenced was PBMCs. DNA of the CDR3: TGTGCCAGCAGCTTGGGAGTGAGCTCTGGGGCCAACGTCCTGACTTTC. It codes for CASSLGVSSGANVLTF.